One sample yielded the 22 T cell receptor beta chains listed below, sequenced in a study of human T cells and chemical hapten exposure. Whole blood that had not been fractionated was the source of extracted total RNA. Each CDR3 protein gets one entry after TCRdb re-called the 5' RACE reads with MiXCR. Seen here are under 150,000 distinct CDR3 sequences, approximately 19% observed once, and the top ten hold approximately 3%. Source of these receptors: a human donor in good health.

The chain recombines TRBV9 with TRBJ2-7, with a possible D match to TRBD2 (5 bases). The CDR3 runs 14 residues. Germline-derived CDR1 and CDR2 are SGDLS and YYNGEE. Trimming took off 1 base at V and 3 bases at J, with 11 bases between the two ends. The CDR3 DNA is TGTGCCAGCAGCGTAACTGGACTCGGCTACGAGCAGTACTTC. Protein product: CASSVTGLGYEQYF.

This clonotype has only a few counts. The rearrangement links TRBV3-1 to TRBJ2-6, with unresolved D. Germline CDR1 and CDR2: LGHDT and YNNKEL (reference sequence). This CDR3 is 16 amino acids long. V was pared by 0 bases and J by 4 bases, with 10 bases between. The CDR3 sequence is CASSQEGASGANVLTF. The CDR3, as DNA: TGTGCCAGCAGCCAAGAAGGAGCTTCCGGGGCCAACGTCCTGACTTTC. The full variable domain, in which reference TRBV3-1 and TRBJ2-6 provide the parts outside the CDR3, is DTAVSQTPKYLVTQMGNDKSIKCEQNLGHDTMYWYKQDSKKFLKIMFSYNNKELIINETVPNRFSPKSPDKAHLNLHINSLELGDSAVYFCASSQEGASGANVLTFGAGSRLTVL.

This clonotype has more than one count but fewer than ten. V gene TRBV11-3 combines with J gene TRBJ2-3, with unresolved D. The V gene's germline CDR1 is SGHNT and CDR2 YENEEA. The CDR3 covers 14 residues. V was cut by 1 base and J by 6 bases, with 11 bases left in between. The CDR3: CASSLGAQGDTQYF. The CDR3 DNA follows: TGTGCCAGCAGCTTAGGGGCCCAAGGGGATACGCAGTATTTT. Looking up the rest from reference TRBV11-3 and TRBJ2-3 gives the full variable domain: EAGVVQSPRYKIIEKKQPVAFWCNPISGHNTLYWYLQNLGQGPELLIRYENEEAVDDSQLPKDRFSAERLKGVDSTLKIQPAELGDSAVYLCASSLGAQGDTQYFGPGTRLTVL.

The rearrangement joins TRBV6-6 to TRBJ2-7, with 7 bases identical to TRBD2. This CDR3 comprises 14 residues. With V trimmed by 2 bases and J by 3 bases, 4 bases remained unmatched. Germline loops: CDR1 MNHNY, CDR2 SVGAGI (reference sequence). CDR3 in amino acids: CASSYDPGGYEQYF. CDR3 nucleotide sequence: TGTGCCAGCAGTTACGACCCGGGGGGCTACGAGCAGTACTTC.

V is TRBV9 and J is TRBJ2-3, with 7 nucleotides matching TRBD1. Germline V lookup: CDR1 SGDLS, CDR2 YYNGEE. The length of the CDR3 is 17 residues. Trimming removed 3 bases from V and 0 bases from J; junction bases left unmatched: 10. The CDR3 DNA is TGTGCCAGCAGCGCACCTCGGACAGGTGCTAGCACAGATACGCAGTATTTT. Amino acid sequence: CASSAPRTGASTDTQYF.

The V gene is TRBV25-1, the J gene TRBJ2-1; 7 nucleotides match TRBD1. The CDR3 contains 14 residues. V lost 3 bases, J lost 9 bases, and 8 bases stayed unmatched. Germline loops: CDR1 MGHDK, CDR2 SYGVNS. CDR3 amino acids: CASSDQHRGTEQFF. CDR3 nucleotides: TGTGCCAGCAGTGATCAACACAGGGGCACTGAGCAGTTCTTC.

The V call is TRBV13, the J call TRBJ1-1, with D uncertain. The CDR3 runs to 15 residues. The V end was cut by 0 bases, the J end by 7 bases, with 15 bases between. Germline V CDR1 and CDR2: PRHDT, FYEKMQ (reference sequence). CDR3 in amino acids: CASSLGRSGRIEAFF. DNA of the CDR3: TGTGCCAGCAGCTTAGGTAGGAGCGGTAGGATTGAAGCTTTCTTT.

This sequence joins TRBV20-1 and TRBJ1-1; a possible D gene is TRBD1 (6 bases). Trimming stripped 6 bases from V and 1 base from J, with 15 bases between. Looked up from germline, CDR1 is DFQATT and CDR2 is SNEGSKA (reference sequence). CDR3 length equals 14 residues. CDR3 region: CSAARIQGNTEAFF. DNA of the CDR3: TGCAGTGCAGCCCGAATACAGGGGAACACTGAAGCTTTCTTT.

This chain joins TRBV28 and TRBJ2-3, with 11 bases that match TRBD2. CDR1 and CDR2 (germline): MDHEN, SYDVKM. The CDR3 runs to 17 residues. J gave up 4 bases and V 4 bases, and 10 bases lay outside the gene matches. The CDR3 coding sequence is TGTGCCAGCAGTTCCGGGATAGCGGGAGGGTACTCAGATACGCAGTATTTT. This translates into CASSSGIAGGYSDTQYF.

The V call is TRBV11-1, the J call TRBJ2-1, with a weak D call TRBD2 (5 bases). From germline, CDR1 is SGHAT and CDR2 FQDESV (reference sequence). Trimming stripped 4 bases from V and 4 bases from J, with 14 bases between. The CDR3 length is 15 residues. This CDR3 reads CASSSVGGQYNEQFF. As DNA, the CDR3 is TGTGCCAGCAGCTCTGTGGGCGGGCAATACAATGAGCAGTTCTTC.

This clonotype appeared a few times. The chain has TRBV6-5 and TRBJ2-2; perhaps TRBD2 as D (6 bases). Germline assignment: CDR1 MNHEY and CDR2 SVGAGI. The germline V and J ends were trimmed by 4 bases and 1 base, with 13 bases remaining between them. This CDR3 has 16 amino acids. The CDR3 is CASSFRDFLNTGELFF. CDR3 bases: TGTGCCAGCAGTTTTCGGGACTTTCTGAACACCGGGGAGCTGTTTTTT.

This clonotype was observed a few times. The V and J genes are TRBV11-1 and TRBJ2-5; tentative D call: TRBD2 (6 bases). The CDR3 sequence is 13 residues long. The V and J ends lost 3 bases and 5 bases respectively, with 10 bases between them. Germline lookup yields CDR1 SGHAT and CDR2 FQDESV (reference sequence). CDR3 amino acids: CASSLTGVETQYF. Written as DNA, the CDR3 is TGTGCCAGCAGCTTGACGGGGGTGGAGACCCAGTACTTC.

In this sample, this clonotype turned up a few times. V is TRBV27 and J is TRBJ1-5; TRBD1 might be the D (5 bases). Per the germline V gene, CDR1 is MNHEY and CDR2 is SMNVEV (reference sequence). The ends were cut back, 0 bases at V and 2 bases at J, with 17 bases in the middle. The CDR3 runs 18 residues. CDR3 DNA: TGTGCCAGCAGTTTATCGTTCACCTGGGGGGGAGGCAATCAGCCCCAGCATTTT. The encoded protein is CASSLSFTWGGGNQPQHF.

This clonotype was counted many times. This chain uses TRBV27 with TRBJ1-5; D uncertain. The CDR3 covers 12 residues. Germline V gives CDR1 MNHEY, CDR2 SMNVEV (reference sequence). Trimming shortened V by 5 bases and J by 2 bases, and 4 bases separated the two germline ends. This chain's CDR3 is CASSQGNQPQHF. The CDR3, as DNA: TGTGCCAGCAGTCAGGGCAATCAGCCCCAGCATTTT.

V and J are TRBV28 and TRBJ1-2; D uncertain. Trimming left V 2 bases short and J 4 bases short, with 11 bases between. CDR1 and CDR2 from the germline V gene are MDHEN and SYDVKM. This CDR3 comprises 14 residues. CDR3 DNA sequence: TGTGCCAGCAGTTTACGGCTCCCCGTCTATGGCTACACCTTC. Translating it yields CASSLRLPVYGYTF.

The CDR3 sequence is CSARRDGTHNSPLHF. Written as DNA, the CDR3 is TGCAGTGCTCGAAGGGACGGAACACATAATTCACCCCTCCACTTT. The chain has TRBV20-1 and TRBJ1-6; possible D gene TRBD1, 5 bases. CDR3 length: 15 amino acids. V lost 5 bases to trimming and J lost 5 bases, with 16 bases between them. The germline CDR1 and CDR2 sequences are DFQATT and SNEGSKA (reference sequence).

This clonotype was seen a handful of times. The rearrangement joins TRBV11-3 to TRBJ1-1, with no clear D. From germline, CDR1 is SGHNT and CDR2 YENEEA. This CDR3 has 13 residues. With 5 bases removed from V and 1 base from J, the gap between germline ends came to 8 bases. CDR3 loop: CASSRTSNTEAFF. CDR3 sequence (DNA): TGTGCCAGCAGCCGGACCTCGAACACTGAAGCTTTCTTT.

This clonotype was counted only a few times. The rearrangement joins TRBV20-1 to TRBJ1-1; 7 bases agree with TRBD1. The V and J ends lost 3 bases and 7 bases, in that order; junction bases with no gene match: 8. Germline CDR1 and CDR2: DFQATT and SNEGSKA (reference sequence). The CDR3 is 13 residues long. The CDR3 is CSASWVRGGEAFF. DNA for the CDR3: TGCAGTGCTAGTTGGGTCAGGGGGGGTGAAGCTTTCTTT.

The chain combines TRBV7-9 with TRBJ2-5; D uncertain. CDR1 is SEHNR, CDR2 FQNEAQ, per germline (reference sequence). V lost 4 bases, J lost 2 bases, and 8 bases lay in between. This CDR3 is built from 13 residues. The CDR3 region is CASSSQWQETQYF. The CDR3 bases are TGTGCCAGCAGCTCCCAATGGCAAGAGACCCAGTACTTC.

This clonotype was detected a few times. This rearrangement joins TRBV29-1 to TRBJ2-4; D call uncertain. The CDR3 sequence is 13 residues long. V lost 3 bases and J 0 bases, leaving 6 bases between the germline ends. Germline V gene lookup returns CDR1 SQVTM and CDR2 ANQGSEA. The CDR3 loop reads CSVETPAKNIQYF. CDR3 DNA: TGCAGCGTTGAGACACCAGCCAAAAACATTCAGTACTTC.

This CDR3 reads CASTHTVPAITEAFF. The CDR3 DNA reads as TGTGCCAGCACCCACACGGTCCCGGCAATCACTGAAGCTTTCTTT. The genes are TRBV3-1 and TRBJ1-1; D is uncertain. Trimming stripped 7 bases from V and 4 bases from J, with 19 bases between. This CDR3 has 15 residues. The V gene's germline CDR1 is LGHDT and CDR2 YNNKEL (reference sequence).

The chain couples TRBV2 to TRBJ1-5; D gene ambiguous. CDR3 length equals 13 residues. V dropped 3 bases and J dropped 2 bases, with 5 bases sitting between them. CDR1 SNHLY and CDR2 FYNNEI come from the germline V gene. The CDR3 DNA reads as TGTGCCAGCAGTGACGCGGGCAATCAGCCCCAGCATTTT. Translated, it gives CASSDAGNQPQHF.